Listed here is a single T cell receptor beta chain. Its specificity is not known. The data are from a study of shared clonotypes between healthy human individuals. Study-level background: Each donor's CD4 naive and CD4 memory cells filled three plates apiece, CD8 naive two, and CD8 memory one.

Study results and caveats: Approximately 4.5% was the fraction of naive CD4 clonotypes found shared across four donors.

The CDR3 spans 13 residues. Trimming stripped 7 bases from V and 4 bases from J, with 13 bases between. Germline V gene data show CDR1 as SEHNR and CDR2 as FQNEAQ (reference sequence). Each replicate PCR on the sorted subsets used roughly 210 ng DNA (roughly 30,000 T cell genomes). This table comes from immunoSEQ multiplex PCR, and its TCRdb copy is limited to in-frame clones, with some not included. Altogether fewer than 150,000 clones are present, about 63% being singletons, with the ten largest covering about 22%. The source is a woman aged 25 to 39 in good health. Material for sequencing was memory CD8+ T cells sorted from blood. Subset here: CD45RO+ cells pooled with CCR7-negative TemRA cells. The V and J genes are TRBV7-9 and TRBJ1-1, with a tentative D call TRBD1 (6 bases). The CDR3 coding sequence is TGTGCCAGCAACATACAGGGTGGCACTGAAGCTTTCTTT. Translation gives CASNIQGGTEAFF.